The 3 T cell receptor beta chains given below trace back to one sample, sequenced in a study of shared clonotypes between healthy human individuals. CD45RO-negative CD8 cells positively selected for CCR7 made up the naive population, which excluded terminally differentiated effector memory CD45RA+ cells. The table came from immunoSEQ multiplex PCR; TCRdb's copy has only in-frame clones and leaves some out. The table lists roughly 770,000 clones, about 96% of them singletons. The specimen sequenced was naive CD8+ T cells sorted from blood. The receptors come from a man aged 25-45 years in good health.

CDR3 coding DNA: TGTGCCTGGAGTGTACTTGGGGCCACCGGGGAGCTGTTTTTT. Translated, it gives CAWSVLGATGELFF. The V gene is TRBV30, the J gene TRBJ2-2, with D maybe TRBD1 (5 bases). Germline-derived CDR1 and CDR2 are GTSNPN and SVGIG (reference sequence). This CDR3 contains 14 residues. The V end was cut by 0 bases, the J end by 4 bases, with 9 bases between.

V and J are TRBV30 and TRBJ1-4; 7 bases are a match to TRBD1. This CDR3 spans 16 amino acids. The germline CDR1 and CDR2 sequences are GTSNPN and SVGIG (reference sequence). The V segment lost 3 bases and the J segment 0 bases; nucleotides outside the gene matches: 7. CDR3 loop: CAWSDLTGATNEKLFF. The CDR3, as DNA: TGTGCCTGGAGCGACCTCACAGGGGCAACTAATGAAAAACTGTTTTTT.

In DNA form, the CDR3 reads TGCAGCGTGGACCGACAGGGGGGCAATGAGCAGTTCTTC. It codes for CSVDRQGGNEQFF. The chain recombines TRBV29-1 with TRBJ2-1; 9 bases line up with TRBD1. CDR3 length equals 13 residues. CDR1 and CDR2 from the germline V gene are SQVTM and ANQGSEA. Germline trimming cut 6 bases from V and 6 bases from J; bases unmatched to any gene: 6.